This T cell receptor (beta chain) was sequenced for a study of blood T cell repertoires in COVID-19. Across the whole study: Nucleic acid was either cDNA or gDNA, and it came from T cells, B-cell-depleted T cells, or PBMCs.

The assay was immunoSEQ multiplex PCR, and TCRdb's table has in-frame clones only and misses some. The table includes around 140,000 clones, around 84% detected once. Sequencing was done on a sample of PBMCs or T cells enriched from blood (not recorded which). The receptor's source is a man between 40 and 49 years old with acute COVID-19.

CDR3 amino acids: CASSLRGTYNSPLHF. In DNA, the CDR3 is TGTGCCAGCAGCTTAAGAGGGACCTATAATTCACCCCTCCACTTT. V usage is TRBV7-9 and J usage is TRBJ1-6, with D uncertain. Germline lookup yields CDR1 SEHNR and CDR2 FQNEAQ (reference sequence). The CDR3 sequence is 15 residues long. Trimming cost V 2 bases and J 2 bases, with 7 bases left between them. The full variable domain, with the rest looked up from reference TRBV7-9 and TRBJ1-6, is DTGVSQNPRHKITKRGQNVTFRCDPISEHNRLYWYRQTLGQGPEFLTYFQNEAQLEKSRLLSDRFSAERPKGSFSTLEIQRTEQGDSAMYLCASSLRGTYNSPLHFGNGTRLTVT.